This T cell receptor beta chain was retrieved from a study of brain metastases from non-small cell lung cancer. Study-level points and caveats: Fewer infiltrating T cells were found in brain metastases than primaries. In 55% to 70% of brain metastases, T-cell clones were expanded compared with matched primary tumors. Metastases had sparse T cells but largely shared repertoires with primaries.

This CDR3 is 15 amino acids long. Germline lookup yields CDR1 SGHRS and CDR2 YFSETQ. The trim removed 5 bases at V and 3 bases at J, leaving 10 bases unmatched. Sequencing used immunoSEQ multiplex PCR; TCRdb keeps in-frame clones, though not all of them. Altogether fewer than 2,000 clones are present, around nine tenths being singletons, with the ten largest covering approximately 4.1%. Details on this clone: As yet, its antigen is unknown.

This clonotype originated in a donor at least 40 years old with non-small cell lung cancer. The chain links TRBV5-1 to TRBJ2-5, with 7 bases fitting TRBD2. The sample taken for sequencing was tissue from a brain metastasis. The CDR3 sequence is CASSHSSGNKETQYF. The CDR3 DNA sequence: TGCGCCAGCAGTCATTCCAGCGGGAACAAAGAGACCCAGTACTTC.